These T cell receptor beta chains were read from a single sample in a study of circulating and synovial CD4+ cells in juvenile arthritis. The method was immunoSEQ multiplex PCR; TCRdb's version includes in-frame clones alone and lacks a portion of them. Counted here are 39,000 or so clones, around 96% occurring once; the ten biggest clones make up 0.55% to 0.75%. The specimen sequenced was CD4+ T cells from blood. All receptors come from a human donor with juvenile idiopathic arthritis. CDR3s include the opening cysteine and the closing phenylalanine or tryptophan. The D gene is left open where the match is weak. For some rows the clone size is stated as once, few or many, or as a class when expanded; others skip it.

V gene,D gene,CDR3 length,clone size,J gene,CDR3 protein,CDR3 DNA
TRBV5-8,TRBD1,16,NA,TRBJ2-3,CASSTHRGALTDTQYF,TGTGCCAGCAGTACCCACAGGGGCGCCTTGACAGATACGCAGTATTTT
TRBV30,TRBD2,18,NA,TRBJ2-3,CAWRQETSGGAGTDTQYF,TGTGCCTGGAGGCAAGAGACTAGCGGGGGGGCCGGCACAGATACGCAGTATTTT
TRBV6-1,TRBD1,14,once,TRBJ2-7,CASTMTGNSYEQYF,TGTGCCAGCACCATGACAGGGAACTCCTACGAGCAGTACTTC
TRBV7-2,TRBD2,15,NA,TRBJ2-3,CASSTGLVSTDTQYF,TGTGCCAGCAGCACGGGACTAGTTAGCACAGATACGCAGTATTTT
TRBV6-5,TRBD1,15,NA,TRBJ1-1,CASSTGTGGNSEAFF,TGTGCCAGCAGTACCGGGACAGGGGGTAATTCTGAAGCTTTCTTT
TRBV12-5,TRBD2,19,NA,TRBJ2-1,CASGSPHGFRGGSYNEQFF,TGTGCTAGTGGTTCTCCCCATGGATTTCGGGGGGGTTCCTACAATGAGCAGTTCTTC
TRBV27,TRBD1,15,NA,TRBJ2-7,CASSLGTGGRNEQYF,TGTGCCAGCAGTTTAGGGACAGGGGGGAGGAACGAGCAGTACTTC
TRBV20-1,NA,11,NA,TRBJ1-2,CSAPEGYGYTF,TGCAGTGCTCCCGAGGGATATGGCTACACCTTC
TRBV6-5,TRBD1,15,NA,TRBJ1-4,CASSTGDRRNEKLFF,TGTGCCAGCAGTACCGGGGACAGACGAAATGAAAAACTGTTTTTT
TRBV28,NA,15,NA,TRBJ2-7,CASSLRPMGDYEQYF,TGTGCCAGCAGTTTAAGACCTATGGGAGACTACGAGCAGTACTTC
TRBV11-1,TRBD2,16,NA,TRBJ2-1,CASSLGGTSAYNEQFF,TGTGCCAGCAGCTTAGGGGGGACTAGCGCCTACAATGAGCAGTTCTTC
TRBV2,TRBD1,15,NA,TRBJ1-5,CASRPGDRGRQPQHF,TGTGCCAGCCGCCCCGGGGACAGGGGGCGTCAGCCCCAGCATTTT
TRBV10-3,NA,13,NA,TRBJ2-7,CAVAGVGLAEQYF,TGTGCCGTAGCCGGGGTGGGGTTAGCCGAGCAGTACTTC
TRBV9,NA,16,NA,TRBJ2-3,CASSARRGRLTDTQYF,TGTGCCAGCAGCGCCCGGAGGGGACGCCTCACAGATACGCAGTATTTT
TRBV5-1,NA,16,once,TRBJ2-3,CASSLVLGTRTDTQYF,TGCGCCAGCAGCTTGGTGTTAGGGACTCGCACAGATACGCAGTATTTT
TRBV6-6,NA,14,NA,TRBJ1-4,CASSYLGFNEKLFF,TGTGCCAGCAGTTACCTCGGGTTTAATGAAAAACTGTTTTTT
TRBV4-2,NA,15,NA,TRBJ2-5,CASSQEGGDLETQYF,TGTGCCAGCAGCCAAGAAGGGGGGGATCTAGAGACCCAGTACTTC
TRBV21-1,NA,17,NA,TRBJ2-6,CASSKTQRNSGANVLTF,TGTGCCAGCAGCAAAACGCAGAGGAACTCTGGGGCCAACGTCCTGACTTTC
TRBV27,TRBD1,15,NA,TRBJ2-5,CASSYGRGRQETQYF,TGTGCCAGCAGTTACGGCAGGGGGCGGCAAGAGACCCAGTACTTC
TRBV21-1,NA,16,NA,TRBJ2-3,CASSSPGLAGTDTQYF,TGTGCCAGCAGCTCACCGGGACTAGCGGGCACAGATACGCAGTATTTT
TRBV9,NA,15,NA,TRBJ1-6,CASSVAPGVGSPLHF,TGTGCCAGCAGCGTAGCTCCAGGGGTAGGGTCACCCCTCCACTTT
TRBV5-6,NA,16,NA,TRBJ1-3,CASSLERPGTGNTIYF,TGTGCCAGCAGCCTTGAAAGGCCAGGGACTGGAAACACCATATATTTT